Here is one T cell receptor beta chain with its context. Its antigen is undetermined. These data come from a study of cytomegalovirus exposure and HLA in healthy donors. PCR employed 60 Vbeta and 13 Jbeta primers. Clones were sequenced by immunoSEQ multiplex PCR, and TCRdb holds only the in-frame ones, with some missing. The table records 100,000 to 150,000 clones, 80% of them present only once. Study-wide findings and caveats: TCR beta chains associated with HLA were, in a later analysis, more clonally expanded than equally common others.

Sequencing was carried out using PBMCs. This clonotype was sampled from a man aged 40-49 years in good health and CMV-seronegative.

CDR3 coding DNA: TGCGCGTCGGGGACTAGCGGGAGGGTCCACGAGCAGTACTTC. This encodes CASGTSGRVHEQYF. V and J are TRBV29-1 and TRBJ2-7; TRBD2 aligns across 16 bases. Germline V gene data show CDR1 as SQVTM and CDR2 as ANQGSEA. The CDR3 runs to 14 residues.